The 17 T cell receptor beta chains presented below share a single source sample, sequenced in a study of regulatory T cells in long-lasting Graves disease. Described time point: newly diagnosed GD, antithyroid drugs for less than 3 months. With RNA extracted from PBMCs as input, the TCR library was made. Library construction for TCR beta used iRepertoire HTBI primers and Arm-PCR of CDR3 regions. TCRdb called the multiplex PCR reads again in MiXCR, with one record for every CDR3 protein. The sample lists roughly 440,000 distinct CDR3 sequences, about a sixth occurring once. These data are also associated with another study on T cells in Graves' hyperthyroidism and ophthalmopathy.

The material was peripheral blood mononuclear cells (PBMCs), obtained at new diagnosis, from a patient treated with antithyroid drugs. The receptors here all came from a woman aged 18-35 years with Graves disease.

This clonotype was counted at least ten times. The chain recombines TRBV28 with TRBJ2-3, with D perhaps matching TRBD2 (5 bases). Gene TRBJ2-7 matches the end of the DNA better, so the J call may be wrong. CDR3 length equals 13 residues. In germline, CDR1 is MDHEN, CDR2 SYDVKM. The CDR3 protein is CASSLRGIYEQYF. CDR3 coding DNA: TGTGCCAGCAGTTTGAGAGGGATATACGAGCAGTACTTC.

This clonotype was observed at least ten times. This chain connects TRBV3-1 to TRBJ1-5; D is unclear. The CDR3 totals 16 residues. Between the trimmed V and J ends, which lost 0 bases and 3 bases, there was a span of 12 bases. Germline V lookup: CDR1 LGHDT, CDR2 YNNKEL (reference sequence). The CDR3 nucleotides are TGTGCCAGCAGCCAAGATGGCAGACACTTCAATCAGCCCCAGCATTTT. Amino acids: CASSQDGRHFNQPQHF.

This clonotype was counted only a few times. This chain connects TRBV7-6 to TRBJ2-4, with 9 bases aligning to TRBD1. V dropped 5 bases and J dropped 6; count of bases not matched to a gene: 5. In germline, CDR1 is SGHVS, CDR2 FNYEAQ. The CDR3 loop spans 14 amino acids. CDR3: CASSRGQGLNIQYF. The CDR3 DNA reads TGTGCCAGCAGCCGCGGACAGGGGTTAAACATTCAGTACTTC.

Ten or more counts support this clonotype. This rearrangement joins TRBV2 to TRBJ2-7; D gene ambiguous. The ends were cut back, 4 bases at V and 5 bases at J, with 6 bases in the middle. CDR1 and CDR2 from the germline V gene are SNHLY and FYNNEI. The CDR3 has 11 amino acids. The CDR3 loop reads CASSVIDEQYF. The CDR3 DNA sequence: TGTGCCAGCAGTGTAATCGACGAGCAGTACTTC.

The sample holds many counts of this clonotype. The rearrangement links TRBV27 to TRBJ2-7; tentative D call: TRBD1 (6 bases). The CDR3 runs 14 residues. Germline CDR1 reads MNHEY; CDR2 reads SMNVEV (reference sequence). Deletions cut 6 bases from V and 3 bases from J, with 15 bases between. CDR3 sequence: CASSPPGQNYEQYF. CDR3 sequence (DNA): TGTGCCAGCAGCCCCCCCGGACAGAACTACGAGCAGTACTTC.

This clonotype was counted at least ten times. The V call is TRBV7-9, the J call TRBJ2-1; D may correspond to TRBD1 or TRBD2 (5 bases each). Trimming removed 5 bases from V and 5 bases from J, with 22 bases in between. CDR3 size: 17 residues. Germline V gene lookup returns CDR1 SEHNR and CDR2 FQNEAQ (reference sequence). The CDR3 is CASSLSTGLWVNNEQFF. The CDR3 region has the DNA TGTGCCAGCAGCCTATCGACGGGGCTGTGGGTTAACAATGAGCAGTTCTTC.

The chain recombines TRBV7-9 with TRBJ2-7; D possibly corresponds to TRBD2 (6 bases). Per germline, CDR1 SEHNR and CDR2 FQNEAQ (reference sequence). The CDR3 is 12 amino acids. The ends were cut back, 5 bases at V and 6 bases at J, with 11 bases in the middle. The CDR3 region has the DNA TGTGCCAGCAGCCCGGGAGCCTTCGAGCAGTACTTC. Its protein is CASSPGAFEQYF.

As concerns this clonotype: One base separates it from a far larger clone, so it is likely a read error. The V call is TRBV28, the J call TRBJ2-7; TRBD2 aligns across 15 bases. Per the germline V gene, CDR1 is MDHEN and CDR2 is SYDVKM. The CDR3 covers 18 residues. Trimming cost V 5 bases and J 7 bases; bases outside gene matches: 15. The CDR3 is CASSTGLAGGPTYNEQYF. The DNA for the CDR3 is TGTGCCAGCAGTACGGGACTAGCGGGAGGCCCTACCTACAATGAGCAGTACTTC. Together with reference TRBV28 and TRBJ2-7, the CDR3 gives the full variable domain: DVKVTQSSRYLVKRTGEKVFLECVQDMDHENMFWYRQDPGLGLRLIYFSYDVKMKEKGDIPEGYSVSREKKERFSLILESASTNQTSMYLCASSTGLAGGPTYNEQYFGPGTRLTVT.

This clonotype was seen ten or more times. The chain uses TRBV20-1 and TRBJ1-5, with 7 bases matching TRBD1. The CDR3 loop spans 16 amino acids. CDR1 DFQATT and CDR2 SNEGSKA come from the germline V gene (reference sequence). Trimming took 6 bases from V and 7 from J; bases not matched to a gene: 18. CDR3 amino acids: CSATILRQGVLQPQHF. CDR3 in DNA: TGCAGTGCCACAATCCTGAGACAGGGAGTTTTACAGCCCCAGCATTTT.

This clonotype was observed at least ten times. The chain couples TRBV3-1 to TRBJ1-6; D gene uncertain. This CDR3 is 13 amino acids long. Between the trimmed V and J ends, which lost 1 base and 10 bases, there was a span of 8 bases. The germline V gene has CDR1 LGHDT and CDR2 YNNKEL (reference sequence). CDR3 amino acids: CASSQGAYSPLHF. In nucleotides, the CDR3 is TGTGCCAGCAGCCAAGGGGCCTACTCACCCCTCCACTTT.

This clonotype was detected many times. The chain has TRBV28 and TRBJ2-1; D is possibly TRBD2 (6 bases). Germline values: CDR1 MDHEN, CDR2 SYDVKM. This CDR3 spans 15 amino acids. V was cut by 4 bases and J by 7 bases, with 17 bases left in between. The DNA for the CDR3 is TGTGCCAGCAGTTCCGGGTCGGGAGATAGTAATGAGCAGTTCTTC. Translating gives CASSSGSGDSNEQFF.

CDR3 protein: CASRRTGSPHEQYF. CDR3 sequence (DNA): TGTGCCAGCAGAAGGACAGGGTCCCCGCACGAGCAGTACTTC. The chain recombines TRBV9 with TRBJ2-7; 8 bases match TRBD1. Germline trimming cut 5 bases from V and 5 bases from J; bases unmatched to any gene: 9. Germline V CDR1 and CDR2: SGDLS, YYNGEE. This CDR3 comprises 14 residues.

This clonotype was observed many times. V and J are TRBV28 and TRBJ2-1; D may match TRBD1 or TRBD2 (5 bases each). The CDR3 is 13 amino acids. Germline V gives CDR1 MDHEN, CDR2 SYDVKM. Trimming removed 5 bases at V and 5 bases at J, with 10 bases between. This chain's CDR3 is CASSRGDNNEQFF. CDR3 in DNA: TGTGCCAGCAGTAGAGGGGATAACAATGAGCAGTTCTTC.

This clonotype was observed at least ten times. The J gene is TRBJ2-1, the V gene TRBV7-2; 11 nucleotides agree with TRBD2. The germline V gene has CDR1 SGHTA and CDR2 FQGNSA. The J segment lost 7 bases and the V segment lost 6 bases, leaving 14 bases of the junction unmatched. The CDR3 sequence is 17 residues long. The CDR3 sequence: CASSFIIGLAGGNEQFF. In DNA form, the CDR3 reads TGTGCCAGCAGTTTCATAATAGGCCTAGCGGGAGGAAATGAGCAGTTCTTC.

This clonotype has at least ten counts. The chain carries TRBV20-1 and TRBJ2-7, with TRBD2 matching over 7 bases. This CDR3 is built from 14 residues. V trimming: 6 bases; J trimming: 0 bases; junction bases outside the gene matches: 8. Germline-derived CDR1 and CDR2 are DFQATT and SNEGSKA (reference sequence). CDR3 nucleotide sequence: TGCAGTGCCTCCCAGGGAGGGCTCTCCTACGAGCAGTACTTC. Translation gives CSASQGGLSYEQYF.

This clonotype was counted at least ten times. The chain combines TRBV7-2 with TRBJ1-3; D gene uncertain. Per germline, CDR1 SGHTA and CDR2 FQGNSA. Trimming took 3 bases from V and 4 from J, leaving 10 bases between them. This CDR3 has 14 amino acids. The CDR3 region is CASSLVGIGNTIYF. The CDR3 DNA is TGTGCCAGCAGCTTGGTAGGGATCGGAAACACCATATATTTT.

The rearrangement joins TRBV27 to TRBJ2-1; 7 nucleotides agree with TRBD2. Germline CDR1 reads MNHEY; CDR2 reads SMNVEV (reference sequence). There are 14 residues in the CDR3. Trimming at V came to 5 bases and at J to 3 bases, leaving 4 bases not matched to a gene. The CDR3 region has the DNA TGTGCCAGCAGTCCGACTAGCCACTACAATGAGCAGTTCTTC. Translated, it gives CASSPTSHYNEQFF.